This T cell receptor beta chain came from a study of blood T cell repertoires in COVID-19. Study context: Specimens from acute and convalescent COVID-19 originated in the United States, Italy and Spain. The cDNA or gDNA used as material had been derived from T cells, B-cell-depleted T cells, or PBMCs.

CDR1 is SEHNR, CDR2 FQNEAQ, per germline (reference sequence). With 1 base removed from V and 3 bases from J, the gap between germline ends came to 6 bases. The CDR3 sequence is 13 residues long. Original processing notes: Estimates of nucleated cell counts were drawn from the amplification of reference gene primers. Only in-frame clones appear in the TCRdb table, and some are missing; sequencing was by immunoSEQ multiplex PCR. For V, J and clone size, that table is used; D and trimming come from the DNA. The sample yields 140,000 to 150,000 clones, about nine tenths seen once. The sequenced material came from peripheral blood. The TCR originated in a human donor with COVID-19, enrolled during active disease. The donor label of this sample is uncertain. The chain has TRBV7-9 and TRBJ1-1, with D unclear. CDR3 in DNA: TGTGCCAGCAGCTTAGGGGGAGACACTGAAGCTTTCTTT. Its translation is CASSLGGDTEAFF.